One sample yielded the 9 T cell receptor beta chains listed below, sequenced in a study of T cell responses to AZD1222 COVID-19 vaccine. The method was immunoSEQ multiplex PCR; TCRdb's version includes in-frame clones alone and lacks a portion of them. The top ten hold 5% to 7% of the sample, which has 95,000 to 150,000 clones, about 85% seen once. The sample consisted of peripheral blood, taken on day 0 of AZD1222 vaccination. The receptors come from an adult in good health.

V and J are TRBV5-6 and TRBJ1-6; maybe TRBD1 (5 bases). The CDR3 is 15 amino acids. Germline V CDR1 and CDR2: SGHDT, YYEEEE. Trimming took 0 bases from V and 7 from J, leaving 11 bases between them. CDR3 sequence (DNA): TGTGCCAGCAGCTTGGTAGGGCGGGGGAATTCACCCCTCCACTTT. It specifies CASSLVGRGNSPLHF.

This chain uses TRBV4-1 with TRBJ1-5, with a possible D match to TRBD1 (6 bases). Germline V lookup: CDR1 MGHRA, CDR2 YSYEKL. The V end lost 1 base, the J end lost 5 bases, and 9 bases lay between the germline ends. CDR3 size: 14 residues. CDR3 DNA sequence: TGCGCCAGCAGCCAAGCAGGGGTTTATCAGCCCCAGCATTTT. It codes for CASSQAGVYQPQHF.

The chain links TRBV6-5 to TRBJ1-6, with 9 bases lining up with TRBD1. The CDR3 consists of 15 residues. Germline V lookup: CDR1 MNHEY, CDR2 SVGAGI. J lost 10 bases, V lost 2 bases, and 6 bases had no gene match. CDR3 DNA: TGTGCCAGCAGTTACAAACAGGACAGGGGCTCACCCCTCCACTTT. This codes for CASSYKQDRGSPLHF.

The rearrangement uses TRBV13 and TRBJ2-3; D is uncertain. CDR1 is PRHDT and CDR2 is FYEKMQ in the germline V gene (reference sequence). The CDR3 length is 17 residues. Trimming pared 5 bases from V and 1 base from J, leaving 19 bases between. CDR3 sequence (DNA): TGTGCCAGCAGCCCAGATTCAGGACCCACAGGCACAGATACGCAGTATTTT. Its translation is CASSPDSGPTGTDTQYF.

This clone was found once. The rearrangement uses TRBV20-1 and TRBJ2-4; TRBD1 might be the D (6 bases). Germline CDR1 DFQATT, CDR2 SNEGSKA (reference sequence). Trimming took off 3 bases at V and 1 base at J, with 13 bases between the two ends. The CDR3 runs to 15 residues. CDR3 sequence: CSASFPGEAKNIQYF. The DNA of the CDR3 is TGCAGTGCTAGTTTCCCAGGGGAGGCCAAAAACATTCAGTACTTC.

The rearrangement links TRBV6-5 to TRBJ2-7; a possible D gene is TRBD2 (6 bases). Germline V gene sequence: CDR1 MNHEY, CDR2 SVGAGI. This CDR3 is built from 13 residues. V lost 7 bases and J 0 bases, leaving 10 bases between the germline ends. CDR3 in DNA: TGTGCCAGCAATGGAGGGAGCTCCTACGAGCAGTACTTC. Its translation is CASNGGSSYEQYF.

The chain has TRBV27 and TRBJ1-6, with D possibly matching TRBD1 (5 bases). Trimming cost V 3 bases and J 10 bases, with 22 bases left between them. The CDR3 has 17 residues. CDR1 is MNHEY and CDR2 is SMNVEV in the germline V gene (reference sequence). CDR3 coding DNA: TGTGCCAGCAGTTTGTCCTTGATACGGGGGTCCGAGTCACCCCTCCACTTT. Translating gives CASSLSLIRGSESPLHF.

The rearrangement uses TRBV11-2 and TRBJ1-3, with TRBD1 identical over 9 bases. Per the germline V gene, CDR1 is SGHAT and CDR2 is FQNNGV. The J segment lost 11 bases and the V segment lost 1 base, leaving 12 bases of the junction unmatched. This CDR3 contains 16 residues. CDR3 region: CASSLAPTGGSVAIYF. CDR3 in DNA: TGTGCCAGCAGCTTAGCACCGACAGGGGGGTCTGTCGCCATATATTTT.

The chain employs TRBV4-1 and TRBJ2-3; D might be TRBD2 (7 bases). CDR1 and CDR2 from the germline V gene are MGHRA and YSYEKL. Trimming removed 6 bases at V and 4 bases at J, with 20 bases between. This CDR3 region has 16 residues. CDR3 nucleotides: TGCGCCAGCAGTCCGTTCGGGGGGCGAAACTCAGATACGCAGTATTTT. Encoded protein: CASSPFGGRNSDTQYF.